One sample yielded the 21 T cell receptor beta chains listed below, sequenced in a study of T cell changes during pregnancy in multiple sclerosis. Method: immunoSEQ multiplex PCR; TCRdb's copy keeps in-frame clones and lacks some. Of tens of thousands of clones listed, around nine tenths are singletons. This specimen was CD8+ T cells from peripheral blood mononuclear cells, taken before pregnancy. The receptors originated from a female donor with multiple sclerosis, enrolled in a pregnancy study.

Here the CDR3 reads CGTGEYSADTQYF. CDR3 DNA sequence: TGTGGGACAGGGGAATATTCCGCAGATACGCAGTATTTT. J is TRBJ2-3 and V is TRBV27; 9 bases map to TRBD1. The CDR3 contains 13 residues. Germline assignment: CDR1 MNHEY and CDR2 SMNVEV (reference sequence).

The J gene is TRBJ1-2, the V gene TRBV9, with 12 positions matching TRBD1. Looked up from germline, CDR1 is SGDLS and CDR2 is YYNGEE. CDR3 length: 17 amino acids. J was trimmed by 2 bases and V by 0 bases; bases with no gene match: 5. The CDR3 region is CASSVVGDRGPNYGYTF. CDR3 nucleotide sequence: TGTGCCAGCAGCGTAGTAGGGGACAGGGGGCCCAACTATGGCTACACCTTC. The full variable domain, in which reference TRBV9 and TRBJ1-2 provide the parts outside the CDR3, is DSGVTQTPKHLITATGQRVTLRCSPRSGDLSVYWYQQSLDQGLQFLIQYYNGEERAKGNILERFSAQQFPDLHSELNLSSLELGDSALYFCASSVVGDRGPNYGYTFGSGTRLTVV.

The CDR3 bases are TGTGCCAGCAGTTTAGGCGTCGAGGCCAGGGTAGCCGAGCAGTACTTC. Its protein product is CASSLGVEARVAEQYF. The J gene is TRBJ2-7, the V gene TRBV6-5, with D perhaps matching TRBD1 (5 bases). This CDR3 is built from 16 residues. The germline V gene has CDR1 MNHEY and CDR2 SVGAGI. Trimming pared 4 bases from V and 6 bases from J, leaving 22 bases between.

The chain carries TRBV4-1 and TRBJ2-5; no clear D. Trimming took off 4 bases at V and 1 base at J, with 10 bases between the two ends. This CDR3 has 14 amino acids. CDR1 is MGHRA and CDR2 is YSYEKL in the germline V gene. The chain's CDR3 is CASSPHRFQETQYF. The CDR3 DNA sequence: TGCGCCAGCAGCCCCCACAGATTCCAAGAGACCCAGTACTTC.

This chain uses TRBV7-8 with TRBJ2-5, with D possibly matching TRBD2 (5 bases). The CDR3 is 15 residues long. Trimming cost V 0 bases and J 1 base, with 9 bases left between them. Germline CDR1 reads SGHVS; CDR2 reads FQNEAQ. In DNA form, the CDR3 reads TGTGCCAGCAGCTTAGCGTTGAGCGGCCAAGAGACCCAGTACTTC. Protein product: CASSLALSGQETQYF.

This clone was counted between two and nine times. The J gene is TRBJ1-1, the V gene TRBV9; D uncertain. This CDR3 comprises 16 residues. Germline V gives CDR1 SGDLS, CDR2 YYNGEE. Between the trimmed V and J ends, which lost 0 bases and 2 bases, there was a span of 14 bases. In DNA form, the CDR3 reads TGTGCCAGCAGCGTAGTCGGCAGTGACATTAACACTGAAGCTTTCTTT. Protein product: CASSVVGSDINTEAFF.

The chain joins TRBV5-1 to TRBJ2-7, with 7 bases that match TRBD1. The junction had 7 bases not matched to a gene; V was cut back by 5 bases and J by 2 bases. The CDR3 runs to 14 residues. Germline V CDR1 and CDR2: SGHRS, YFSETQ. CDR3 region: CASRYGQGAYEQYF. The DNA of the CDR3 is TGCGCCAGCAGGTATGGGCAGGGGGCCTACGAGCAGTACTTC. The full variable domain, in which reference TRBV5-1 and TRBJ2-7 provide the parts outside the CDR3, is KAGVTQTPRYLIKTRGQQVTLSCSPISGHRSVSWYQQTPGQGLQFLFEYFSETQRNKGNFPGRFSGRQFSNSRSEMNVSTLELGDSALYLCASRYGQGAYEQYFGPGTRLTVT.

This rearrangement joins TRBV6-5 to TRBJ1-1; D gene unclear. From germline, CDR1 is MNHEY and CDR2 SVGAGI. This CDR3 has 12 residues. Trimming cost V 4 bases and J 4 bases, with 7 bases left between them. CDR3 loop: CASSFGGTEAFF. Written as DNA, the CDR3 is TGTGCCAGCAGTTTCGGAGGCACTGAAGCTTTCTTT.

This clone is a singleton in its sample. The chain couples TRBV9 to TRBJ1-2; 11 nucleotides match TRBD1. V lost 3 bases to trimming and J lost 5 bases; unmatched junction nucleotides: 3. Germline V gives CDR1 SGDLS, CDR2 YYNGEE. This CDR3 comprises 14 residues. The CDR3 DNA reads TGTGCCAGCAGCGCGGACAGGGGGCTATATGGCTACACCTTC. Protein product: CASSADRGLYGYTF.

The chain uses TRBV18 and TRBJ2-5; weak D call: TRBD2 (5 bases). CDR1 is KGHSH and CDR2 is LQKENI in the germline V gene. The CDR3 loop spans 14 amino acids. Trimming pared 6 bases from V and 5 bases from J, leaving 16 bases between. CDR3 coding DNA: TGTGCCAGCTCTCGCGGACTCTTTCAGGAGACCCAGTACTTC. Protein sequence: CASSRGLFQETQYF.

The V call is TRBV7-2, the J call TRBJ1-5; possibly TRBD1 for D (6 bases). Looked up from germline, CDR1 is SGHTA and CDR2 is FQGNSA. Deletions cut 0 bases from V and 1 base from J, with 13 bases between. This CDR3 has 17 residues. The CDR3 region is CASSLAWEGGSNQPQHF. As DNA, the CDR3 is TGTGCCAGCAGCTTAGCGTGGGAAGGGGGAAGCAATCAGCCCCAGCATTTT.

The chain links TRBV4-3 to TRBJ2-3, with a possible D match to TRBD1 (5 bases). CDR3 length equals 12 residues. V lost 0 bases, J lost 7 bases, and 5 bases lay in between. Germline CDR1 reads LGHNA; CDR2 reads YSLEER. CDR3 amino acids: CASSQEGHTQYF. In nucleotides, the CDR3 is TGCGCCAGCAGCCAAGAGGGGCATACGCAGTATTTT.

This clone was seen more than once but under ten times. CDR3: CASSADLRGDGYTF. In DNA form, the CDR3 reads TGTGCCAGCAGCGCCGACCTCAGAGGAGATGGCTACACCTTC. The chain is built from TRBV9 and TRBJ1-2, with D unresolved. The CDR3 has 14 amino acids. With 3 bases removed from V and 6 bases from J, the gap between germline ends came to 15 bases. The V gene's germline CDR1 is SGDLS and CDR2 YYNGEE.

V gene TRBV14 combines with J gene TRBJ1-2, with D unclear. This CDR3 spans 14 amino acids. Trimming cost V 3 bases and J 4 bases, with 12 bases left between them. Germline V gene sequence: CDR1 SGHDN, CDR2 FVKESK. As DNA, the CDR3 is TGTGCCAGCAGCCAGGCCGGGAATCTCTATGGCTACACCTTC. Amino acid sequence: CASSQAGNLYGYTF.

The chain recombines TRBV9 with TRBJ2-7; TRBD1 aligns across 8 bases. This CDR3 has 14 amino acids. From germline, CDR1 is SGDLS and CDR2 YYNGEE. Losses at the gene ends were 4 bases for V and 2 bases for J; bases not matched to a gene: 5. The CDR3, as DNA: TGTGCCAGCAGCCCAGGACAGGGACCCTACGAGCAGTACTTC. The encoded protein is CASSPGQGPYEQYF. The variable domain in full, completed from reference TRBV9 and TRBJ2-7, reads DSGVTQTPKHLITATGQRVTLRCSPRSGDLSVYWYQQSLDQGLQFLIQYYNGEERAKGNILERFSAQQFPDLHSELNLSSLELGDSALYFCASSPGQGPYEQYFGPGTRLTVT.

This chain connects TRBV7-9 to TRBJ2-1, with 8 positions matching TRBD1. The CDR3 runs 15 residues. The germline CDR1 and CDR2 sequences are SEHNR and FQNEAQ (reference sequence). J gave up 5 bases and V 5 bases, and 8 bases lay outside the gene matches. CDR3 sequence: CASSHHRGSDNEQFF. The CDR3 DNA follows: TGTGCCAGCAGCCACCACAGGGGGTCGGACAATGAGCAGTTCTTC.

The V gene is TRBV5-4, the J gene TRBJ2-7; D might be TRBD1 (7 bases). The CDR3 extends over 16 amino acids. Germline CDR1 is SGHNT and CDR2 is YYREEE (reference sequence). Trimming pared 1 base from V and 2 bases from J, leaving 16 bases between. In DNA, the CDR3 is TGTGCCAGCAGCTTGCCGGGGGACAGCCTCACCTACGAGCAGTACTTC. It encodes CASSLPGDSLTYEQYF.

This clone has a single count. This sequence joins TRBV11-2 and TRBJ2-7; TRBD2 matches 10 bases. Germline CDR1 and CDR2: SGHAT and FQNNGV. There are 14 residues in the CDR3. The V gene end was trimmed by 3 bases and the J gene end by 4 bases; junction bases not matched to a gene: 3. The DNA for the CDR3 is TGTGCCAGCAGCTTTACTAGCGGGATTTACGAGCAGTACTTC. Translating it yields CASSFTSGIYEQYF.

V is TRBV7-9 and J is TRBJ1-1; D may be TRBD1 (6 bases). Germline loops: CDR1 SEHNR, CDR2 FQNEAQ (reference sequence). The V gene lost 5 bases and the J gene lost 7 bases, with 20 bases spanning the gap. The CDR3 contains 15 residues. The CDR3 DNA reads TGTGCCAGCAGCCCCACGGCTACAGGGTATAGTGAAGCTTTCTTT. It is translated as CASSPTATGYSEAFF. Complete variable domain (other parts from reference TRBV7-9 and TRBJ1-1): DTGVSQNPRHKITKRGQNVTFRCDPISEHNRLYWYRQTLGQGPEFLTYFQNEAQLEKSRLLSDRFSAERPKGSFSTLEIQRTEQGDSAMYLCASSPTATGYSEAFFGQGTRLTVV.

V gene TRBV14 combines with J gene TRBJ2-3; D is perhaps TRBD2 (7 bases). Germline V gene data show CDR1 as SGHDN and CDR2 as FVKESK. The CDR3 length is 16 residues. V was cut by 2 bases and J by 4 bases, with 16 bases left in between. The chain's CDR3 is CASSQTRGAPPDTQYF. The CDR3 nucleotides are TGTGCCAGCAGCCAAACCCGGGGGGCCCCCCCAGATACGCAGTATTTT.

The chain links TRBV5-6 to TRBJ1-2; a weak D match, TRBD1 (5 bases). V lost 2 bases, J lost 1 base, and 15 bases lay in between. The V gene's germline CDR1 is SGHDT and CDR2 YYEEEE. This CDR3 region has 16 residues. CDR3 region: CASSFERAGGNYGYTF. Here the CDR3 DNA reads TGTGCCAGCAGCTTTGAACGGGCGGGGGGTAACTATGGCTACACCTTC.